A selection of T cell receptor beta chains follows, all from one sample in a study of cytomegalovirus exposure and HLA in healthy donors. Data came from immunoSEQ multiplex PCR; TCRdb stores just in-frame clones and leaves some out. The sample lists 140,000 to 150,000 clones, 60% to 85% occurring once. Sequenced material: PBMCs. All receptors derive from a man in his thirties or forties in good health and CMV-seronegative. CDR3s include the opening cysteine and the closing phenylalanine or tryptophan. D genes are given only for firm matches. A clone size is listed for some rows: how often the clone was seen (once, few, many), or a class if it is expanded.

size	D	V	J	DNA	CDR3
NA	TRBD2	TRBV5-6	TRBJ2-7	TGTGCCAGCAGCCCTGGGACTAGCGGGAGGCTACACTCCTACGAGCAGTACTTC	CASSPGTSGRLHSYEQYF
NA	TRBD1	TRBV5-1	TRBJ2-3	TGCGCCAGCAGCCCGGGACAGGGCAAGGATACGCAGTATTTT	CASSPGQGKDTQYF
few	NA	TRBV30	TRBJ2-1	TGTGCCTGGAGGTCTAGCTCCTACAATGAGCAGTTCTTC	CAWRSSSYNEQFF
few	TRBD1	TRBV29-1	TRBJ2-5	TGCAGCGTCCGGACAGGGGCGACGAAAGAGACCCAGTACTTC	CSVRTGATKETQYF
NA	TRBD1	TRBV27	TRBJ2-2	TGTGCCAGCCAATTCCGGACAGGGGGACTAGAGGACACCGGGGAGCTGTTTTTT	CASQFRTGGLEDTGELFF
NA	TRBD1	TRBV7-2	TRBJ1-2	TGTGCCAGCAGCGCCAGCGGACAGGGGGTAGCAGGCTACACCTTC	CASSASGQGVAGYTF
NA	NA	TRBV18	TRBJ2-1	TGTGCCAGCTCGCCCTCCGGGGATGAGCAGTTCTTC	CASSPSGDEQFF
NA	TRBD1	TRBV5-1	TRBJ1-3	TGCGCCAGCAGCTTGGGGGGGACAGGGAACGGAAACACCATATATTTT	CASSLGGTGNGNTIYF
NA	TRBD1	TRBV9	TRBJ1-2	TGTGCCAGCAGCGTAGACAGGGGTGGAGGTGGCTACACCTTC	CASSVDRGGGGYTF
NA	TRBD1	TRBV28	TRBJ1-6	TGTGCCAGCAGATTACAGGGGGCGAATTCACCCCTCCACTTT	CASRLQGANSPLHF
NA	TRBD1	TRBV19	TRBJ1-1	TGTGCCAGTAGTACCGGGACAGGGGGGACTGAAGCTTTCTTT	CASSTGTGGTEAFF
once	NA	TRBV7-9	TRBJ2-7	TGTTCCAGCAGTTCGACTAGGAGGAGCGGTAGGGACGAGCAGTACTTC	CSSSSTRRSGRDEQYF
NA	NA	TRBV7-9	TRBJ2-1	TGTGCCAGCAGCCTCGGAGGGCACTACAATGAGCAGTTCTTC	CASSLGGHYNEQFF
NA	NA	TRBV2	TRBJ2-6	TGTGCCAGCAGTTCGCTGACAGCTGGGGCCAACGGCCTGACTTTC	CASSSLTAGANGLTF
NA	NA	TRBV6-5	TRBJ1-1	TGTGCCAGCAGTTCCCACGGGGGGCCCACTGAAGCTTTCTTT	CASSSHGGPTEAFF
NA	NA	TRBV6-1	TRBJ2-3	TGTGCCAGCAGAAGGAGGACAGATACGCAGTATTTT	CASRRRTDTQYF
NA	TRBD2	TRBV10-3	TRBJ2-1	TGTGCCATCAGTGGTACTAGCGGGTCCTACAATGAGCAGTTCTTC	CAISGTSGSYNEQFF
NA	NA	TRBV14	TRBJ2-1	TGTGCCAGCAGCCAGATTGGGGGCTTACGAGGGGATGAGCAGTTCTTC	CASSQIGGLRGDEQFF
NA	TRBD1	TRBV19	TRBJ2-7	TGTGCCAGTAGTACGGGGACAGGGGTTATCTACGAGCAGTACTTC	CASSTGTGVIYEQYF
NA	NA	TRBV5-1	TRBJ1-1	TGCGCCAGCAGGGACCCGGGGCACCCCGGGAGTGCGGGTGAAGCTTTCTTT	CASRDPGHPGSAGEAFF
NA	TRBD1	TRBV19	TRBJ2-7	TGTGCCAGCTTAGGACAGGGGGCTCCCTACGAGCAGTACTTC	CASLGQGAPYEQYF
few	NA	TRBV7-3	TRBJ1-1	TGTGCCAGCAGCCAGTCGGGACTTATGAACACTGAAGCTTTCTTT	CASSQSGLMNTEAFF
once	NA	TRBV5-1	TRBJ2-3	TGCGCCAGCAGCTTGGGACGGGGAGGAGGGACAGATACGCAGTATTTT	CASSLGRGGGTDTQYF
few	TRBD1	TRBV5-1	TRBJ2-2	TGCGCCAGCAGCGAGAATCCACCGGGACAGGGCGCCGGGGAGCTGTTTTTT	CASSENPPGQGAGELFF
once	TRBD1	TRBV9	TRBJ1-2	TGTGCCAGCAGCAGGGACAGCTATGGCTACACCTTC	CASSRDSYGYTF
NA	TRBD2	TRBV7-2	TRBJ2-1	TGTGCCAGCAGCCCGAAGGTCACTAGCGGGGCCGACTACCTCAATGAGCAGTTCTTC	CASSPKVTSGADYLNEQFF
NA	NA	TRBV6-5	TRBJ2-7	TGTGCCAGCAGTGAAAGACACTCCTACGAGCAGTACTTC	CASSERHSYEQYF
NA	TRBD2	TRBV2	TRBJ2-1	TGTGCCAGCAGTGAAGAGGGAGCGGGGGGGCCTAATGAGCAGTTCTTC	CASSEEGAGGPNEQFF